This T cell receptor beta chain stems from a study of shared clonotypes between healthy human individuals. All donors were healthy HIV-negative adults lacking recent acute infections or vaccinations. Replicate PCRs were loaded with around 280 ng DNA from unsorted PBMC, about 30,000 T cell genomes. Original processing methods: Quality scores were absent from the junction-only immunoSEQ sequences, so filtering differed. Produced via immunoSEQ multiplex PCR; TCRdb's table is partial and in-frame only. The V and J calls and clone size were taken over from that table, and D and trimming were inferred from the DNA. The sample yields over 400,000 clones, 70% to 80% seen once. The CDR3 is made up of 14 amino acids. The V end was cut by 0 bases, the J end by 2 bases, with 7 bases between. From germline, CDR1 is SGHRS and CDR2 YFSETQ. Details on this clone: At the DNA level, this CDR3 is encoded by other sequences in the same sample as well.

The sequence was obtained from a woman between 35 and 50 years old in good health. Some clones in this sample may be carry-over from other donors' samples. The gene calls are TRBV5-1 and TRBJ2-3, with a tentative D call TRBD2 (5 bases). Source material: PBMCs. CDR3 residues: CASSLGGSTDTQYF. The CDR3 DNA reads TGCGCCAGCAGCTTGGGCGGGTCCACAGATACGCAGTATTTT.